This T cell receptor beta chain stems from a study of CD8 T cells in Susac syndrome. Study-level findings and limits: A relatively small number of individuals underwent TCR sequencing and HLA analysis.

CDR3 length: 13 amino acids. The V end was cut by 4 bases, the J end by 9 bases, with 10 bases between. The germline CDR1 and CDR2 sequences are LGHDT and YNNKEL (reference sequence). As concerns this clonotype: The antigen is not known.

Random hexamers were used to reverse transcribe the RNA input (roughly 0.5 to 1 ug). Amplification of TCR beta CDR3 by immunoSEQ multiplex PCR spanned 54 Vbeta and 13 Jbeta. TCRdb re-analysed the immunoSEQ multiplex PCR reads in MiXCR, keeping a single row per CDR3 protein. The repertoire holds hundreds of thousands of distinct CDR3 sequences, with approximately 95% as singletons. Sequences were obtained from CD4+ T cells from PBMCs. V usage is TRBV3-1 and J usage is TRBJ1-6, with a tentative D call TRBD1 (6 bases). This TCR derives from a human donor with multiple sclerosis. Written as DNA, the CDR3 is TGTGCCAGCAGCCTCGGCAGGGGTTCACCCCTCCACTTT. Residues: CASSLGRGSPLHF.